These 30 T cell receptor beta chains came from one sample sequenced in a study of identical twins' blood T cells. Each CDR3 protein gets one entry after TCRdb re-called the 5' RACE reads with MiXCR. The sample lists a few hundred thousand distinct CDR3 sequences; roughly 31% were seen once. Sequences were obtained from PBMCs. Source of these receptors: a woman aged 18-50 years in good health.

The chain employs TRBV19 and TRBJ2-3; 9 bases are a match to TRBD2. This CDR3 is 14 amino acids long. Germline lookup yields CDR1 LNHDA and CDR2 SQIVND (reference sequence). J was trimmed by 4 bases and V by 7 bases; bases with no gene match: 6. In DNA form, the CDR3 reads TGTGCCAGTAACGCGGGGGGGCGCCCAGATACGCAGTATTTT. Protein sequence: CASNAGGRPDTQYF.

The rearrangement joins TRBV6-2 or TRBV6-3 to TRBJ2-1, with D tentatively TRBD2 (6 bases). This CDR3 is 13 amino acids long. CDR1 is MNHEY, CDR2 SVGEGT, per germline. V lost 6 bases and J lost 6, with 12 bases in between. The CDR3 nucleotides are TGTGCCAGCAGCGGGGGTCCCGGCAATGAGCAGTTCTTC. Residues: CASSGGPGNEQFF.

This clonotype was seen only a few times. The chain uses TRBV7-2 and TRBJ2-3, with D unclear. The germline CDR1 and CDR2 sequences are SGHTA and FQGNSA. This CDR3 contains 13 residues. V lost 1 base, J lost 5 bases, and 7 bases lay in between. The CDR3 loop reads CASSLEFGDTQYF. CDR3 in DNA: TGTGCCAGCAGCTTAGAGTTTGGAGATACGCAGTATTTT.

This clonotype has only a few counts. The J gene is TRBJ1-6, the V gene TRBV7-8, with unresolved D. CDR1 is SGHVS and CDR2 is FQNEAQ in the germline V gene. This CDR3 spans 14 amino acids. V was cut by 1 base and J by 10 bases, with 11 bases left in between. This CDR3 is CASSLGLVGSPLHF. For the CDR3, the DNA is TGTGCCAGCAGCTTAGGGCTCGTAGGGTCACCCCTCCACTTT.

The chain employs TRBV4-3 and TRBJ1-6; D call uncertain. The CDR3 spans 16 residues. V lost 7 bases and J lost 1, with 14 bases in between. CDR1 and CDR2 from the germline V gene are LGHNA and YSLEER. Here the CDR3 DNA reads TGCGCCAGCACCCCTTATCGAGGTTCCTATAATTCACCCCTCCACTTT. It yields the protein CASTPYRGSYNSPLHF.

In regard to this clonotype: A junction boundary mismatches the germline segment, possibly from a read error. This chain joins TRBV28 and TRBJ1-1, with D possibly matching TRBD1 (5 bases). The germline V gene has CDR1 MDHEN and CDR2 SYDVKM. The CDR3 spans 16 residues. The CDR3 here is CASRPSGFCLNTEAFF. CDR3 nucleotide sequence: TGTGCCAGCAGACCTTCAGGGTTCTGCCTAAACACCGAAGCTTTCTTT.

The CDR3, as DNA: TGCAGTGCTACCGACTCGATACAGGGTCTCCATGGCTACACCTTC. Translation: CSATDSIQGLHGYTF. The V call is TRBV20-1, the J call TRBJ1-2, with D perhaps matching TRBD1 (6 bases). This CDR3 is 15 amino acids long. Trimming stripped 4 bases from V and 6 bases from J, with 21 bases between. From germline, CDR1 is DFQATT and CDR2 SNEGSKA (reference sequence).

This clonotype has only a few counts. The chain couples TRBV19 to TRBJ2-3; 13 nucleotides match TRBD2. CDR3 size: 16 residues. Germline loops: CDR1 LNHDA, CDR2 SQIVND (reference sequence). The V segment lost 9 bases and the J segment 0 bases; nucleotides outside the gene matches: 6. The CDR3 region is CASLPGLAGSTDTQYF. The CDR3 DNA reads as TGTGCCAGCCTCCCGGGACTAGCGGGGAGCACAGATACGCAGTATTTT.

As to this clonotype: This may be a read error: a much more frequent sequence differs by one nucleotide. The chain is built from TRBV18 and TRBJ1-5; D is undetermined. This CDR3 is built from 13 residues. Germline V gene data show CDR1 as KGHSH and CDR2 as LQKENI. CDR3 in amino acids: CASSPGRDQPRHF. The CDR3, as DNA: TGTGCCAGCTCACCGGGGAGGGATCAGCCCCGGCATTTT. The full variable domain, rest sourced from reference TRBV18 and TRBJ1-5, is NAGVMQNPRHLVRRRGQEARLRCSPMKGHSHVYWYRQLPEEGLKFMVYLQKENIIDESGMPKERFSAEFPKEGPSILRIQQVVRGDSAAYFCASSPGRDQPRHFGDGTRLSIL.

This clonotype was counted between two and nine times. CDR3 sequence (DNA): TGTGCCAGCAGTTCAAGAGCGGGGCCGACGAACACCGGGGAGCTGTTTTTT. Translated: CASSSRAGPTNTGELFF. The rearrangement joins TRBV12-3 or TRBV12-4 to TRBJ2-2; 7 bases agree with TRBD2. V shed 4 bases, J shed 0 bases, and the junction held 8 bases outside the gene matches. The length of the CDR3 is 17 residues.

This clonotype was picked up many times. The chain recombines TRBV29-1 with TRBJ1-1; D is uncertain. The CDR3 has 12 amino acids. Trimming pared 1 base from V and 4 bases from J, leaving 7 bases between. CDR1 is SQVTM and CDR2 is ANQGSEA in the germline V gene. The CDR3: CSVEGQTTEAFF. For the CDR3, the DNA is TGCAGCGTTGAAGGCCAGACCACTGAAGCTTTCTTT. The full variable domain, completed using reference TRBV29-1 and TRBJ1-1, is SAVISQKPSRDICQRGTSLTIQCQVDSQVTMMFWYRQQPGQSLTLIATANQGSEATYESGFVIDKFPISRPNLTFSTLTVSNMSPEDSSIYLCSVEGQTTEAFFGQGTRLTVV.

This clonotype was recorded a few times. V is TRBV20-1 and J is TRBJ2-1, with 9 bases aligning to TRBD2. The CDR3 has 14 residues. With 4 bases clipped from V and 6 bases from J, the junction kept 7 bases outside the gene matches. Per the germline V gene, CDR1 is DFQATT and CDR2 is SNEGSKA (reference sequence). The CDR3 sequence: CSATGTSMPNEQFF. The CDR3 region has the DNA TGCAGTGCTACCGGGACTAGCATGCCCAATGAGCAGTTCTTC.

The CDR3: CASSVLADTGELFF. CDR3 coding DNA: TGTGCCAGCAGCGTATTAGCGGACACCGGGGAGCTGTTTTTT. The J gene is TRBJ2-2, the V gene TRBV9; D may be TRBD2 (6 bases). V lost 1 base and J lost 3, with 7 bases in between. CDR1 and CDR2 (germline): SGDLS, YYNGEE. The CDR3 has 14 amino acids.

The chain combines TRBV10-3 with TRBJ1-1, with unresolved D. Germline lookup yields CDR1 ENHRY and CDR2 SYGVKD. The CDR3 is 14 amino acids. V dropped 2 bases and J dropped 2 bases, with 9 bases sitting between them. The DNA of the CDR3 is TGTGCCATCAGTGAGGACGGAATTAACACTGAAGCTTTCTTT. Protein: CAISEDGINTEAFF.

J is TRBJ1-2 and V is TRBV20-1; possibly TRBD1 for D (6 bases). CDR1 and CDR2 (germline): DFQATT, SNEGSKA (reference sequence). CDR3 length: 12 amino acids. Trimming stripped 3 bases from V and 4 bases from J, with 9 bases between. The CDR3 is CSARIGGYGYTF. For the CDR3, the DNA is TGCAGTGCTAGGATAGGGGGCTATGGCTACACCTTC.

Many counts were recorded for this clonotype. The chain recombines TRBV14 with TRBJ1-5; possibly TRBD1 for D (6 bases). V was shortened by 0 bases and J by 3 bases, with 12 bases between the two germline ends. The CDR3 consists of 16 residues. Germline CDR1 and CDR2: SGHDN and FVKESK. Here the CDR3 reads CASSQEIGQPNQPQHF. Here the CDR3 DNA reads TGTGCCAGCAGCCAAGAGATAGGACAGCCCAATCAGCCCCAGCATTTT. The full variable domain, with the rest looked up from reference TRBV14 and TRBJ1-5, is EAGVTQFPSHSVIEKGQTVTLRCDPISGHDNLYWYRRVMGKEIKFLLHFVKESKQDESGMPNNRFLAERTGGTYSTLKVQPAELEDSGVYFCASSQEIGQPNQPQHFGDGTRLSIL.

As regards this clonotype: Relative to the germline gene, one junction end is altered; a read error may explain this. This chain connects TRBV12-3 or TRBV12-4 to TRBJ1-5; unclear D gene. The CDR3 totals 16 residues. CDR3 in DNA: TGTGCCAGCAGTTTAGGTAGGAGGGCAGGCAGTCAGCCCCGGCATTTT. It codes for CASSLGRRAGSQPRHF.

This clonotype was found many times. V is TRBV20-1 and J is TRBJ2-1, with D possibly TRBD2 on 6 matching bases. This CDR3 region has 16 residues. Germline assignment: CDR1 DFQATT and CDR2 SNEGSKA (reference sequence). The ends were cut back, 6 bases at V and 4 bases at J, with 22 bases in the middle. In nucleotides, the CDR3 is TGCAGTGCACCGGACCCCTCCGGACTAACATACAATGAGCAGTTCTTC. Its translation is CSAPDPSGLTYNEQFF.

This clonotype was detected only a few times. The chain combines TRBV7-2 with TRBJ2-3, with D perhaps matching TRBD2 (6 bases). Germline V gene lookup returns CDR1 SGHTA and CDR2 FQGNSA. V was trimmed by 6 bases and J by 5 bases, leaving 12 bases between them. The CDR3 is 13 residues long. The CDR3 loop is CASSFWREDTQYF. The CDR3 bases are TGTGCCAGCAGTTTCTGGCGGGAAGATACGCAGTATTTT.

This clonotype was picked up a small number of times. The V call is TRBV18, the J call TRBJ1-5; TRBD1 might be the D (6 bases). Germline V gives CDR1 KGHSH, CDR2 LQKENI. CDR3 size: 14 residues. With 3 bases removed from V and 5 bases from J, the gap between germline ends came to 11 bases. The CDR3 sequence is CASSPAGADQPQHF. CDR3 bases: TGTGCCAGCTCACCTGCAGGGGCCGATCAGCCCCAGCATTTT.

This clonotype was seen a few times. This sequence joins TRBV20-1 and TRBJ1-2; 7 bases are shared with TRBD1. After removal of 4 bases from V and 2 bases from J, the junction contained 4 bases not matched to a gene. Per germline, CDR1 DFQATT and CDR2 SNEGSKA (reference sequence). CDR3 length: 13 residues. CDR3 protein: CSATTGENYGYTF. The CDR3 DNA sequence: TGCAGTGCTACCACAGGGGAAAACTATGGCTACACCTTC.

This clonotype occurred a few times. Just one base apart from a much larger clone, this may be a read error. V is TRBV12-3 or TRBV12-4 and J is TRBJ1-1; D is ambiguous. This CDR3 region has 16 residues. V lost 5 bases, J lost 0 bases, and 16 bases lay in between. The CDR3 protein is CASSPSGGPMNTEAFF. The CDR3 region has the DNA TGTGCCAGCAGTCCATCGGGAGGGCCCATGAACACTGAAGCTTTCTTT.

The chain joins TRBV9 to TRBJ1-4; D may be TRBD1 (5 bases). In germline, CDR1 is SGDLS, CDR2 YYNGEE. Trimming removed 7 bases at V and 3 bases at J, with 13 bases between. The CDR3 runs 14 residues. CDR3 bases: TGTGCCAGCGCCCAGGGACGGGCTAATGAAAAACTGTTTTTT. Translation: CASAQGRANEKLFF.

CDR3 bases: TGCAGCGCCACGAGCGGGACCTCGAGCTCCTACAATGAGCAGTTCTTC. Protein: CSATSGTSSSYNEQFF. The chain employs TRBV29-1 and TRBJ2-1; 7 bases map to TRBD2. This CDR3 is 16 amino acids long. Germline loops: CDR1 SQVTM, CDR2 ANQGSEA. Trimming took 7 bases from V and 0 from J; bases not matched to a gene: 12.

This clonotype has a handful of counts. This chain uses TRBV29-1 with TRBJ2-2; D is undetermined. The V end was cut by 5 bases, the J end by 1 base, with 8 bases between. The CDR3 is made up of 13 amino acids. Looked up from germline, CDR1 is SQVTM and CDR2 is ANQGSEA. The CDR3 spells CSVYEQNTGELFF. Here the CDR3 DNA reads TGCAGCGTTTATGAACAGAACACCGGGGAGCTGTTTTTT.

This clonotype was recorded a few times. The gene calls are TRBV6-6 and TRBJ1-1; 9 nucleotides match TRBD1. Germline CDR1 and CDR2: MNHNY and SVGAGI (reference sequence). This CDR3 has 14 residues. The V and J ends lost 1 base and 7 bases, in that order; junction bases with no gene match: 4. CDR3 region: CASSYLGQGLEAFF. The CDR3 nucleotides are TGTGCCAGCAGTTACTTAGGACAGGGGCTTGAAGCTTTCTTT.

In its sample, this clonotype was seen many times. The V and J genes are TRBV20-1 and TRBJ2-1; a weak D match, TRBD2 (6 bases). The CDR3 consists of 13 residues. CDR1 is DFQATT and CDR2 is SNEGSKA in the germline V gene (reference sequence). Trimming stripped 1 base from V and 5 bases from J, with 9 bases between. The DNA for the CDR3 is TGCAGTGCTAGAGGGGTAGCGGACAATGAGCAGTTCTTC. This gives the protein CSARGVADNEQFF.

This clonotype was seen ten or more times. The CDR3 region is CASLYRLANTGELFF. CDR3 nucleotides: TGTGCCAGCCTTTACCGCCTCGCGAACACCGGGGAGCTGTTTTTT. The chain couples TRBV5-6 to TRBJ2-2; D remains unclear. V dropped 7 bases and J dropped 0 bases, with 13 bases sitting between them. CDR3 length: 15 amino acids. Germline CDR1 is SGHDT and CDR2 is YYEEEE.

The V and J genes are TRBV6-5 and TRBJ1-2; D is perhaps TRBD1 (5 bases). The germline CDR1 and CDR2 sequences are MNHEY and SVGAGI. The CDR3 has 15 residues. V lost 6 bases to trimming and J lost 4 bases, with 18 bases between them. In nucleotides, the CDR3 is TGTGCCAGCAGCCGGGACTCCCGAAGGAGCTATGGCTACACCTTC. This gives the protein CASSRDSRRSYGYTF.

This clonotype has just a few counts. The chain uses TRBV6-5 and TRBJ2-7; perhaps TRBD1 as D (6 bases). The CDR3 contains 14 residues. The germline V gene encodes CDR1 MNHEY and CDR2 SVGAGI. V gave up 5 bases and J gave up 3 bases, with 14 bases separating them. The CDR3: CASSTGTPVYEQYF. For the CDR3, the DNA is TGTGCCAGCAGTACCGGGACACCAGTCTACGAGCAGTACTTC.